This TCR beta chain is drawn from a study of blood T cell repertoires in COVID-19. The wider study: COVID-19 samples collected from the United States, Italy and Spain covered acute and convalescent phases. PBMCs, B-cell-depleted T cells, or T cells were the source of the cDNA or gDNA that made up the material.

The ends were cut back, 7 bases at V and 6 bases at J, with 15 bases in the middle. The germline CDR1 and CDR2 sequences are MNHEY and SMNVEV (reference sequence). This CDR3 region has 14 residues. The method was immunoSEQ multiplex PCR; TCRdb's version includes in-frame clones alone and lacks a portion of them. The sample contains around 250,000 clones, 85% to 90% of which appear only once. This clone was detected only a few times. The chain is built from TRBV27 and TRBJ1-4; no definite D call. The clonotype originates from a man in his late teens or twenties who had recovered from COVID-19. The sequenced material came from PBMCs or T cells enriched from blood (not recorded which). DNA of the CDR3: TGTGCCAGCACTATCCCCTCGGGTTATGAAAAACTGTTTTTT. Protein product: CASTIPSGYEKLFF.